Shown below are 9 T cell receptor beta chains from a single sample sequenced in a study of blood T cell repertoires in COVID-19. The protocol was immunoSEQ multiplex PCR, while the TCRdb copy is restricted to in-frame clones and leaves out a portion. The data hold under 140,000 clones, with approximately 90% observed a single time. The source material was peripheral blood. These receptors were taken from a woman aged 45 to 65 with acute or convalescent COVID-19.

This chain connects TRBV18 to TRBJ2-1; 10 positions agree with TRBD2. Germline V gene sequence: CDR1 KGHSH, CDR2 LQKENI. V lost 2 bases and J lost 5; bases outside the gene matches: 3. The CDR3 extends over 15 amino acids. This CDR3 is CASSPVAGGDNEQFF. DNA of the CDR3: TGTGCCAGCTCACCAGTAGCGGGGGGAGACAATGAGCAGTTCTTC. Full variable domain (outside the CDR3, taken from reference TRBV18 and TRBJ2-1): NAGVMQNPRHLVRRRGQEARLRCSPMKGHSHVYWYRQLPEEGLKFMVYLQKENIIDESGMPKERFSAEFPKEGPSILRIQQVVRGDSAAYFCASSPVAGGDNEQFFGPGTRLTVL.

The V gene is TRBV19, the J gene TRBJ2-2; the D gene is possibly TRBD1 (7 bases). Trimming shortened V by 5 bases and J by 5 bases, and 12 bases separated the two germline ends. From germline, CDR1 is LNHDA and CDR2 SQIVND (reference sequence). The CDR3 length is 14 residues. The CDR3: CASSPGGLTGELFF. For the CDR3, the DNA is TGTGCCAGTAGTCCAGGGGGGTTGACCGGGGAGCTGTTTTTT.

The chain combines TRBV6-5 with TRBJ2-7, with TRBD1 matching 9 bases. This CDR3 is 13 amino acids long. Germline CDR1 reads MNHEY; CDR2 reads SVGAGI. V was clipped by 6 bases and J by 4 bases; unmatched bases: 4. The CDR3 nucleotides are TGTGCCAGCAGCAGGGACAGGGAGTACGAGCAGTACTTC. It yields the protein CASSRDREYEQYF.

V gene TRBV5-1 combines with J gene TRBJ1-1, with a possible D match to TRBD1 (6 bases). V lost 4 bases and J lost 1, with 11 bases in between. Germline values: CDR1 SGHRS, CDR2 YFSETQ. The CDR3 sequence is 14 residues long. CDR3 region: CASSAQGGNTEAFF. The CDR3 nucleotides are TGCGCCAGCAGCGCACAGGGCGGGAACACTGAAGCTTTCTTT.

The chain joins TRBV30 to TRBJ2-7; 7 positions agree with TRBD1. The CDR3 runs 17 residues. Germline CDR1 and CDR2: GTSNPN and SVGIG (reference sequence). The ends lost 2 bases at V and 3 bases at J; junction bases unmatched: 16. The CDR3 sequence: CAWSRKTGAENIYEQYF. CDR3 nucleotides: TGTGCCTGGAGTCGAAAAACAGGGGCGGAGAACATCTACGAGCAGTACTTC.

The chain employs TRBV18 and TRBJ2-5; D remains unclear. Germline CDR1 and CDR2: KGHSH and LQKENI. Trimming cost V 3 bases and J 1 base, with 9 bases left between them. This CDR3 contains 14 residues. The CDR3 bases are TGTGCCAGCTCACCCGCTGGAGTCCAAGAGACCCAGTACTTC. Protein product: CASSPAGVQETQYF. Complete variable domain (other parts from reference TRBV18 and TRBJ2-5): NAGVMQNPRHLVRRRGQEARLRCSPMKGHSHVYWYRQLPEEGLKFMVYLQKENIIDESGMPKERFSAEFPKEGPSILRIQQVVRGDSAAYFCASSPAGVQETQYFGPGTRLLVL.

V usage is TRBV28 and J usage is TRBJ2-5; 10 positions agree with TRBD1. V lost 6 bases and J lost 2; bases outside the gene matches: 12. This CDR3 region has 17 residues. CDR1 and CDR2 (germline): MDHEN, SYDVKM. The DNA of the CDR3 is TGTGCCAGCAGGACCGCGGACAGGGGGAACTTACAAGAGACCCAGTACTTC. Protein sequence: CASRTADRGNLQETQYF.

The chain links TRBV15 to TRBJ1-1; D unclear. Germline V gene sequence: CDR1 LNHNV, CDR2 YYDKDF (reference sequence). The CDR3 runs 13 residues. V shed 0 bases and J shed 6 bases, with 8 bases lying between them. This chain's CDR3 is CATSRDRGPEAFF. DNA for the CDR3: TGTGCCACCAGCAGAGATCGCGGCCCTGAAGCTTTCTTT.

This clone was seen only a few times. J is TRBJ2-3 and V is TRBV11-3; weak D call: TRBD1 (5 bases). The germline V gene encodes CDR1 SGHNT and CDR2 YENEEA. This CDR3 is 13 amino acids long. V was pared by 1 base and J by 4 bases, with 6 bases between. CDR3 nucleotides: TGTGCCAGCAGCTTAGGGGGCTCAGATACGCAGTATTTT. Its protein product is CASSLGGSDTQYF. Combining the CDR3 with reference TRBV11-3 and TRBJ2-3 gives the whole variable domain EAGVVQSPRYKIIEKKQPVAFWCNPISGHNTLYWYLQNLGQGPELLIRYENEEAVDDSQLPKDRFSAERLKGVDSTLKIQPAELGDSAVYLCASSLGGSDTQYFGPGTRLTVL.